This TCR beta chain was captured in a study of OX40 agonist ivuxolimab in advanced cancers. Regarding the research as a whole: Ivuxolimab was a fully human IgG2 agonistic monoclonal antibody targeting the costimulatory receptor OX40 (CD134). The monotherapy dose-escalation portion (N ≈ 50 patients) of the phase I ivuxolimab trial is reported in the paper. Prior anti-PD-1, anti-PD-L1 or anti-CTLA-4 therapy was permitted, and checkpoint inhibitors had been received by 30% to 40% of dose-escalation patients. The purpose of peripheral TCRbeta sequencing was to test whether ivuxolimab changed TCR sequence diversity and led to clonal T-cell expansion. Three dose-escalation patients achieved partial responses, one with hepatocellular carcinoma and two with cutaneous melanoma. Of the approximately 50 dose-escalation patients, hepatocellular carcinoma was present in around 19, melanoma in around 15, renal cell carcinoma in 9 and head and neck cancer in 9. Intravenous ivuxolimab was administered to patients every 2 weeks at six dose levels: 0.01, 0.1, 0.3, 1.5, 3 and 10 mg/kg. In the dose-escalation cohort, approximately 82% of patients were male, and the mean age was 60 years with a range of about 20 to 90. Overall results and qualifications from the work: Antigen specificity was not determined for the clonally expanded peripheral T cells. After ivuxolimab, expanded clones were on average more numerous among CD8+ T cells than among CD4+ T cells. Low levels of normalized T-cell clonal expansion were also seen in some patients who did not respond. Clonal expansion of both CD4+ and CD8+ blood T cells was observed from baseline to week 6 at doses 0.1 to 3.0 mg/kg. In the 0.1-3.0 mg/kg groups, partial responders had among the lowest normalized peripheral clonal expansion, particularly in CD8+ T cells.

Per the germline V gene, SGHAT is the CDR1 and FQNNGV is the CDR2. V is pruned by 5 bases and J by 1 base, leaving 4 bases of the junction without a gene match. Measured from the cysteine to the phenylalanine, the CDR3 is 16 residues long. The sequence is cut down to CDR3 DNA, 48 bases in frame from base 1. About this clone itself: The clone's antigen remains unknown. One base away there is no much larger clone; base qualities are not given.

The trial excluded patients who had a history of autoimmune disease or were on systemic immunosuppression. Peripheral blood for TCR sequencing was collected from all dose cohorts at baseline, on cycle 4 day 1, and on cycle 7 day 1. Samples came from an open-label, multicenter, first-in-human phase I dose-escalation trial of ivuxolimab. Adults with locally advanced or metastatic melanoma, renal cell, hepatocellular, or head and neck squamous cell carcinoma were enrolled in the trial. Before TCR sequencing, CD4+ T cells and CD8+ T cells were sorted from peripheral blood as separate populations. To sequence the TCRbeta CDR3 region, genomic DNA was isolated from the sorted cells. The immunoSEQ Assay was used to sequence the TCRbeta CDR3 regions. What TCRdb holds here is the immuneACCESS table cut down to in-frame rearrangements. Part of the clones is not present; checked against another copy, under half of the missing clones reflect an unresolved V gene, and the others are unexplained. The sample data list 55,000 to 70,000 clones, and around 84% of these were observed just once. 4.5% to 5.5% of the sample is in the top ten clones.

Sequencing was performed on CD4+ or CD8+ T cells sorted from blood, taken in a trial of the OX40 agonist ivuxolimab. This clonotype was obtained from an adult with an advanced solid tumor such as melanoma, head and neck, liver or kidney cancer. The chain is encoded by TRBV11-2 joined to TRBJ2-2; the junction holds 10 bases that match TRBD2. The CDR3 protein is CASSTWTSGNTGELFF. The DNA reads as follows: TGTGCCAGCAGCACTTGGACTAGCGGGAACACCGGGGAGCTGTTTTTT.